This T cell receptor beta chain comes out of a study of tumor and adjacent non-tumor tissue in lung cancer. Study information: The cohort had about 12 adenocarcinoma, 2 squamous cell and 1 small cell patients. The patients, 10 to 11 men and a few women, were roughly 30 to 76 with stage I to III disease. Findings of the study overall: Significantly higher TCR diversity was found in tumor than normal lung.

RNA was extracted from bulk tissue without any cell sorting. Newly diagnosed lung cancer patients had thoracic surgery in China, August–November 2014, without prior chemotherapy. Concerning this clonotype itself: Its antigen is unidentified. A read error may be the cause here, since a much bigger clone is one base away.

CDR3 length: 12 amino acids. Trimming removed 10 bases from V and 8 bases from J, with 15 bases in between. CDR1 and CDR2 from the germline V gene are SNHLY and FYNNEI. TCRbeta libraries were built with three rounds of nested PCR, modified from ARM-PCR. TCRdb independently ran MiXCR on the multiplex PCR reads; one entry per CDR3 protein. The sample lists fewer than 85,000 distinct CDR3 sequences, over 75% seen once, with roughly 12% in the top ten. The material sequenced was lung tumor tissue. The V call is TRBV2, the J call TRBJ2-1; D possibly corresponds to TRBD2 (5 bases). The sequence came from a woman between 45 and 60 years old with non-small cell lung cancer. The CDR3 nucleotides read TGTGCCACCATGGTAGCGAGGGATGAGCAGTTCTTC. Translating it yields CATMVARDEQFF.